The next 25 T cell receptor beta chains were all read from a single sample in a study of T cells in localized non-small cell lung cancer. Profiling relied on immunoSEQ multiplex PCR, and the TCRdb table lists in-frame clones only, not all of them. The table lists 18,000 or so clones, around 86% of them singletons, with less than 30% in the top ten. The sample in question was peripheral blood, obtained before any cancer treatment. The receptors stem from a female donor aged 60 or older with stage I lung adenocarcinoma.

The CDR3 coding sequence is TGTGCCAGCAGAACCGTTTCGGGGTTAACTAATGAAAAACTGTTTTTT. Its translation is CASRTVSGLTNEKLFF. The chain joins TRBV2 to TRBJ1-4; no firm D call. The germline V and J ends were trimmed by 6 bases and 1 base, with 15 bases remaining between them. CDR1 is SNHLY, CDR2 FYNNEI, per germline. The CDR3 extends over 16 amino acids.

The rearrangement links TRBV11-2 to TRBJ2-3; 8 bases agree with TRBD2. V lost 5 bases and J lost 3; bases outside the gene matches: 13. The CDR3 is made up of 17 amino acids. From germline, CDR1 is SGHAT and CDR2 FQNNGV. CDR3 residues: CASSPPRGDESTDTQYF. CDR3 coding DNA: TGTGCCAGCAGCCCGCCGCGGGGGGACGAGAGTACAGATACGCAGTATTTT.

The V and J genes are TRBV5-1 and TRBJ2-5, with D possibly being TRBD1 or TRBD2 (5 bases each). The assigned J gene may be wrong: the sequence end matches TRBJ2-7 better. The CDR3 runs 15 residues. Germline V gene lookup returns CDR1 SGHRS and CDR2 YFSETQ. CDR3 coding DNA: TGCGCCAGCAGCCCCCGGGGCATAGTAGGGTACGAGCAGTACTTC. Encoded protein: CASSPRGIVGYEQYF.

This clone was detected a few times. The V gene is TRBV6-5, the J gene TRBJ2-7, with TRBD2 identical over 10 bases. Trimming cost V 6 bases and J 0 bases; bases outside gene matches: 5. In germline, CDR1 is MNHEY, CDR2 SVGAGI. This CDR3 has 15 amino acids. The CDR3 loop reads CASRQGTSDSYEQYF. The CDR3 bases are TGTGCCAGCAGACAAGGGACTAGCGACTCCTACGAGCAGTACTTC.

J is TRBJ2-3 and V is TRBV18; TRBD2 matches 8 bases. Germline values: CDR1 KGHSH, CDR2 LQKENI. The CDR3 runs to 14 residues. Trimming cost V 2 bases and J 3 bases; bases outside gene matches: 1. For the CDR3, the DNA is TGTGCCAGCTCACCAGAGCGGGGGACAGATACGCAGTATTTT. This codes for CASSPERGTDTQYF.

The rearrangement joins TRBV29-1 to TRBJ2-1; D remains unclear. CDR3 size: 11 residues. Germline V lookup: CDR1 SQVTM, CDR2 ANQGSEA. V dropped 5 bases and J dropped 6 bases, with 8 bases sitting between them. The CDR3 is CSVHDRNEQFF. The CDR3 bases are TGCAGCGTTCACGACCGCAATGAGCAGTTCTTC.

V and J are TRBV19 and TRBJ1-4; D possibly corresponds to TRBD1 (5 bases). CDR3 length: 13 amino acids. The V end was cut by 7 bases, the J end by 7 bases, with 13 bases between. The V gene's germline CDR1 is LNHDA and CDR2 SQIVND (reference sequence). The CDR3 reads CASTQGYGEKLFF. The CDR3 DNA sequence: TGTGCCAGTACCCAGGGATATGGTGAAAAACTGTTTTTT.

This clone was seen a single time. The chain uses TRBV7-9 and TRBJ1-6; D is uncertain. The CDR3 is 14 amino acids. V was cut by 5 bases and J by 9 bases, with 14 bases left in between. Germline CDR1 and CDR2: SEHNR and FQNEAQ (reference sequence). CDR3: CASSLGPRSSPLHF. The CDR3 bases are TGTGCCAGCAGCCTCGGGCCTAGGAGTTCACCCCTCCACTTT.

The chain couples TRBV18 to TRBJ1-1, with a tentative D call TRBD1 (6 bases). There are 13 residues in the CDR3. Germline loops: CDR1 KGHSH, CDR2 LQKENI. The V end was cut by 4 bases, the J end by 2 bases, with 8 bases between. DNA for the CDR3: TGTGCCAGCTCACAGGACAGAAACACTGAAGCTTTCTTT. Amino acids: CASSQDRNTEAFF.

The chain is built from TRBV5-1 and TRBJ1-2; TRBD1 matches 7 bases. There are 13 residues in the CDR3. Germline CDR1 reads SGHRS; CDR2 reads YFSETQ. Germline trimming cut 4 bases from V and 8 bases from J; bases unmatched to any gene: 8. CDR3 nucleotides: TGCGCCAGCAGCGCAGATACAGGGGTCGGCTACACCTTC. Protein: CASSADTGVGYTF.

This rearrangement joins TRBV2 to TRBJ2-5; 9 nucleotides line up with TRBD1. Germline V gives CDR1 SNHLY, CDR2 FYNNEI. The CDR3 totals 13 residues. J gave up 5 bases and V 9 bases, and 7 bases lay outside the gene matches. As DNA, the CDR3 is TGTGCCAGTACACAGGGGGCCCGGGAGACCCAGTACTTC. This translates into CASTQGARETQYF.

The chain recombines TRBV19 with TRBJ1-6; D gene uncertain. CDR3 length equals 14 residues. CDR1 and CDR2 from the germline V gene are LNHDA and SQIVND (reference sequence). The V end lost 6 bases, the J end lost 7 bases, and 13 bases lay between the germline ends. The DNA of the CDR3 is TGTGCCAGTAGAGAGGGAAGTCGGAATTCACCCCTCCACTTT. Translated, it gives CASREGSRNSPLHF.

The CDR3 nucleotides read TGTGCCTGGAGCTCCACCGGGGATGAGCAGTTCTTC. Protein: CAWSSTGDEQFF. The V and J genes are TRBV30 and TRBJ2-1; tentatively, D is TRBD2 (5 bases). Between the trimmed V and J ends, which lost 3 bases and 8 bases, there was a span of 11 bases. This CDR3 has 12 amino acids. Germline loops: CDR1 GTSNPN, CDR2 SVGIG (reference sequence).

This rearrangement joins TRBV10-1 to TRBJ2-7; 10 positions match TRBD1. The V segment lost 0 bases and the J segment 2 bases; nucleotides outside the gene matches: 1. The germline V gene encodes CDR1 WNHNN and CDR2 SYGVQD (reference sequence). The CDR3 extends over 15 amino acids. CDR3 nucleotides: TGCGCCAGCAGTGAGTCCGGGACAGGGGCCTACGAGCAGTACTTC. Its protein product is CASSESGTGAYEQYF.

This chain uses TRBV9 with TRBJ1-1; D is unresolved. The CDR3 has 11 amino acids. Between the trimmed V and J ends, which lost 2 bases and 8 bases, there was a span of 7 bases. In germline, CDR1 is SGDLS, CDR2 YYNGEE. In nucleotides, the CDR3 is TGTGCCAGCAGCGTCGGACCCGAAGCTTTCTTT. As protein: CASSVGPEAFF.

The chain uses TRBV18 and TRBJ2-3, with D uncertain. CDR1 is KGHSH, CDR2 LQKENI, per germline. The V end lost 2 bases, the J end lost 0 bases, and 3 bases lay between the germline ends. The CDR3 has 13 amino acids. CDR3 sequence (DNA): TGTGCCAGCTCACCAGCTAGCACAGATACGCAGTATTTT. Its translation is CASSPASTDTQYF.

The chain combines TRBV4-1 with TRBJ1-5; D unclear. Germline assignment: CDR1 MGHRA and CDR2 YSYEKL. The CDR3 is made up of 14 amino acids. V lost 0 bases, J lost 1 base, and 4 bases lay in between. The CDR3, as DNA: TGCGCCAGCAGCCAAGAGATGAGCAATCAGCCCCAGCATTTT. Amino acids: CASSQEMSNQPQHF.

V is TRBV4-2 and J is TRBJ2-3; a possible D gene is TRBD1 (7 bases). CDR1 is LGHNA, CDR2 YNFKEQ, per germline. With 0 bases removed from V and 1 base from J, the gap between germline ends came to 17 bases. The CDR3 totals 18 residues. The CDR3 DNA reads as TGTGCCAGCAGCCAAGATCAGGAGGGGGCTCTAGGCACAGATACGCAGTATTTT. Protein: CASSQDQEGALGTDTQYF.

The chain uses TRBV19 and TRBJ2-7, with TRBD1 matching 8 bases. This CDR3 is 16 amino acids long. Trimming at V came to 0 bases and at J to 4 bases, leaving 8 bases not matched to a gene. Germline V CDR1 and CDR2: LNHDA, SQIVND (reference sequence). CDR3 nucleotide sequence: TGTGCCAGTAGTATAGAGGGGGGCAGGGGGCTGTACGAGCAGTACTTC. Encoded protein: CASSIEGGRGLYEQYF. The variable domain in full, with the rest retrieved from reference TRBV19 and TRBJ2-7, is DGGITQSPKYLFRKEGQNVTLSCEQNLNHDAMYWYRQDPGQGLRLIYYSQIVNDFQKGDIAEGYSVSREKKESFPLTVTSAQKNPTAFYLCASSIEGGRGLYEQYFGPGTRLTVT.

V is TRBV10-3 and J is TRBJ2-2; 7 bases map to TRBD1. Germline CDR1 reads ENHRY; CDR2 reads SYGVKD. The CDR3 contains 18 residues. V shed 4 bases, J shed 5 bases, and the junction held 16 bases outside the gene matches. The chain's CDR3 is CAISGRRGGLGATGELFF. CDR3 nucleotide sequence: TGTGCCATCAGTGGACGAAGAGGGGGCTTAGGTGCAACCGGGGAGCTGTTTTTT.

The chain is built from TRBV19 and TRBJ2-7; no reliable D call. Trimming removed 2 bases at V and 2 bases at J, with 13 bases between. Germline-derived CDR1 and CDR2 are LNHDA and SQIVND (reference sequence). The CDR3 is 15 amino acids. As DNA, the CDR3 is TGTGCCAGTAGTATACGCGCGGTTGGGACCTACGAGCAGTACTTC. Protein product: CASSIRAVGTYEQYF.

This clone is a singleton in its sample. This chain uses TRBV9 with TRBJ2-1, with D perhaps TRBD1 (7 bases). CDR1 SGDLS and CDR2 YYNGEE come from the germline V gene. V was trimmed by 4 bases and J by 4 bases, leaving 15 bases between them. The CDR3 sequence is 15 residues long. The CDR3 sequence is CASSTPGGGYNEQFF. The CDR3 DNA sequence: TGTGCCAGCAGCACGCCAGGGGGAGGTTACAATGAGCAGTTCTTC.

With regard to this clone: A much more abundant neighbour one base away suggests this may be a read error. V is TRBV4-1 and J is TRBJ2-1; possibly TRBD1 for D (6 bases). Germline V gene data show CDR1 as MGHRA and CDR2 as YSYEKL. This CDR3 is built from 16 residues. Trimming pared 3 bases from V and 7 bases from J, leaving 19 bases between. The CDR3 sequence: CASSQGLVMGANEQFF. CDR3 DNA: TGCGCCAGCAGCCAGGGATTGGTCATGGGGGCAAATGAGCAGTTCTTC.

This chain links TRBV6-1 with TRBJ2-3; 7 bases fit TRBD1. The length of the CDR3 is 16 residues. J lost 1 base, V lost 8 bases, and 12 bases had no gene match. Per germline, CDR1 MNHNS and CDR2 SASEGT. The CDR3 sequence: CASRVEGGSRTDTQYF. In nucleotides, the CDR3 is TGTGCCAGCCGTGTCGAAGGGGGCAGTCGCACAGATACGCAGTATTTT.

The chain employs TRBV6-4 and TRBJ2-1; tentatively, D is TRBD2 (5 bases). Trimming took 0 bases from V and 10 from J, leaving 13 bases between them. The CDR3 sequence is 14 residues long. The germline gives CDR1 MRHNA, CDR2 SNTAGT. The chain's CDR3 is CASSDSPESGEQFF. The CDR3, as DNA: TGTGCCAGCAGTGACTCCCCAGAATCGGGAGAGCAGTTCTTC.